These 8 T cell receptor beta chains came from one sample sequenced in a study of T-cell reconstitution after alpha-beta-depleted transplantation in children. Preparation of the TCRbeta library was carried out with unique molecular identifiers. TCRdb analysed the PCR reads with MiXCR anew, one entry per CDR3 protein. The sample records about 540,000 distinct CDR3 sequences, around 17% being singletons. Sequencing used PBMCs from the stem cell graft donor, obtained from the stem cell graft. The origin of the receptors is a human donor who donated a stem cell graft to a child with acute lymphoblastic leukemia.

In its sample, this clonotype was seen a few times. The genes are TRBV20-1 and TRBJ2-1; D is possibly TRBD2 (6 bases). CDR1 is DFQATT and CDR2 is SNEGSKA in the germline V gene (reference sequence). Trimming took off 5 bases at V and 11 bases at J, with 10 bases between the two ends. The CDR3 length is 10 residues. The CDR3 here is CSALADKQFF. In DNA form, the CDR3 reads TGCAGTGCTTTAGCGGATAAGCAGTTCTTC.

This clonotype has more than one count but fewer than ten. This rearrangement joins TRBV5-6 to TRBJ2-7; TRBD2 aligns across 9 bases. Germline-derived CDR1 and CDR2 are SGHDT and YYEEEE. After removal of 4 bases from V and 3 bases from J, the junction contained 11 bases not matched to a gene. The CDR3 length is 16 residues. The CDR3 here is CASSPEGSGSVYEQYF. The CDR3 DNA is TGTGCCAGCAGCCCGGAGGGTAGCGGGAGTGTCTACGAGCAGTACTTC.

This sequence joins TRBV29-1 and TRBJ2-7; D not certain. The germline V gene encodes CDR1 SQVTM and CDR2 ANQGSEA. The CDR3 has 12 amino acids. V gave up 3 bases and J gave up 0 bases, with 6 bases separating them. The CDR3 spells CSVEMASYEQYF. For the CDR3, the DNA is TGCAGCGTTGAGATGGCCTCCTACGAGCAGTACTTC.

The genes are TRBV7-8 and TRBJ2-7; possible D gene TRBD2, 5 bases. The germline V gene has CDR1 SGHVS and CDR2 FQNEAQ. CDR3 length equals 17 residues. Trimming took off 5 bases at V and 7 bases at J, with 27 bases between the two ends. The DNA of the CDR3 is TGTGCCAGCAGCACCGATCGGGTCTATTTCGGGGTAGTTGAGCAGTACTTC. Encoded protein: CASSTDRVYFGVVEQYF.

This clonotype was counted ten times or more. This CDR3 reads CASSLAHPTGSQPQHF. CDR3 coding DNA: TGTGCCAGCAGCTTAGCCCACCCGACAGGAAGTCAGCCCCAGCATTTT. The chain employs TRBV7-9 and TRBJ1-5; D possibly corresponds to TRBD1 (6 bases). Germline values: CDR1 SEHNR, CDR2 FQNEAQ (reference sequence). V dropped 0 bases and J dropped 6 bases, with 15 bases sitting between them. There are 16 residues in the CDR3. Full variable domain (rest looked up from reference TRBV7-9 and TRBJ1-5): DTGVSQNPRHKITKRGQNVTFRCDPISEHNRLYWYRQTLGQGPEFLTYFQNEAQLEKSRLLSDRFSAERPKGSFSTLEIQRTEQGDSAMYLCASSLAHPTGSQPQHFGDGTRLSIL.

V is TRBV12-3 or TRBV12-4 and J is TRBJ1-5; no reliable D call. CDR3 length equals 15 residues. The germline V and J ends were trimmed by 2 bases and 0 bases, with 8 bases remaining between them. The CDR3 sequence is CASSLTPSSNQPQHF. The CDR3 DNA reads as TGTGCCAGCAGTTTAACACCAAGTAGCAATCAGCCCCAGCATTTT.

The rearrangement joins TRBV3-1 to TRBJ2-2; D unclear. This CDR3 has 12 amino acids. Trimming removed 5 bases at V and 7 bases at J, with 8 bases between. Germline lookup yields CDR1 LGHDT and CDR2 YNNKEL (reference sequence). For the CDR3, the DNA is TGTGCCAGCAGCGTAAAGTACGGGGAGCTGTTTTTT. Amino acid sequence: CASSVKYGELFF.

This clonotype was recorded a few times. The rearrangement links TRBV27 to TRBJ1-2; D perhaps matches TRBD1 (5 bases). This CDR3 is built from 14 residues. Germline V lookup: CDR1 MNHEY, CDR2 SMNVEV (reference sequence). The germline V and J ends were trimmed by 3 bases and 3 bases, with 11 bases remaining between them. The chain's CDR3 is CASSFGVGDYGYTF. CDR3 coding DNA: TGTGCCAGCAGTTTTGGGGTGGGGGACTATGGCTACACCTTC.